A single sample is the source of the 16 T cell receptor beta chains below, sequenced in a study of beta chain features in type 1 diabetes. The whole isolated RNA underwent reverse transcription, so sequencing captured expressed TCRB transcripts. Profiling relied on immunoSEQ multiplex PCR, and the TCRdb table lists in-frame clones only, not all of them. The sample lists under 900,000 clones, about a sixth occurring once. The sample consisted of naive CD4+ T cells from blood. The receptors come from a woman between 18 and 30 years old in good health.

For this clone: Other DNA sequences within the sample encode an identical CDR3. The V call is TRBV20-1, the J call TRBJ2-7, with unresolved D. Trimming stripped 4 bases from V and 2 bases from J, with 3 bases between. The germline CDR1 and CDR2 sequences are DFQATT and SNEGSKA (reference sequence). CDR3 size: 10 residues. CDR3 nucleotide sequence: TGCAGTGCTAAGACCTACGAGCAGTACTTC. The encoded protein is CSAKTYEQYF.

A few counts support this clone. The V and J genes are TRBV13 and TRBJ2-7; D unclear. V gave up 0 bases and J gave up 2 bases, with 8 bases separating them. Germline V CDR1 and CDR2: PRHDT, FYEKMQ (reference sequence). The CDR3 is 14 residues long. CDR3 in amino acids: CASSLGRKAYEQYF. DNA of the CDR3: TGTGCCAGCAGCTTAGGGCGGAAAGCCTACGAGCAGTACTTC. Full variable domain (missing parts from reference TRBV13 and TRBJ2-7): AAGVIQSPRHLIKEKRETATLKCYPIPRHDTVYWYQQGPGQDPQFLISFYEKMQSDKGSIPDRFSAQQFSDYHSELNMSSLELGDSALYFCASSLGRKAYEQYFGPGTRLTVT.

This clone was detected only a few times. The V gene is TRBV7-2, the J gene TRBJ2-7; no reliable D call. V dropped 6 bases and J dropped 1 base, with 7 bases sitting between them. Germline V gene lookup returns CDR1 SGHTA and CDR2 FQGNSA. CDR3 length: 12 amino acids. CDR3 bases: TGTGCCAGCAGTAATCCATCCTACGAGCAGTACTTC. Amino acid sequence: CASSNPSYEQYF.

V usage is TRBV7-9 and J usage is TRBJ1-1; the D is unclear. Germline V gives CDR1 SEHNR, CDR2 FQNEAQ (reference sequence). This CDR3 is built from 14 residues. V was cut by 1 base and J by 3 bases, with 9 bases left in between. The CDR3 protein is CASSLDRVDTEAFF. The CDR3 DNA sequence: TGTGCCAGCAGCTTAGATCGGGTAGACACTGAAGCTTTCTTT.

This chain uses TRBV5-4 with TRBJ2-2, with D maybe TRBD1 (5 bases). The CDR3 extends over 17 amino acids. The germline gives CDR1 SGHNT, CDR2 YYREEE (reference sequence). Trimming shortened V by 0 bases and J by 7 bases, and 19 bases separated the two germline ends. Here the CDR3 DNA reads TGTGCCAGCAGCTTGGGAAGACAGCTGGGGTTTGGCGGGGAGCTGTTTTTT. It is translated as CASSLGRQLGFGGELFF.

This clone was seen more than once but under ten times. This sequence joins TRBV27 and TRBJ1-4; TRBD1 matches 8 bases. CDR3 size: 18 residues. V was clipped by 5 bases and J by 3 bases; unmatched bases: 14. Germline lookup yields CDR1 MNHEY and CDR2 SMNVEV (reference sequence). DNA of the CDR3: TGTGCCAGCAGTGGTCGTCACAGGGGGATCGGATCTAATGAAAAACTGTTTTTT. Translated: CASSGRHRGIGSNEKLFF. Based on the CDR3 plus reference TRBV27 and TRBJ1-4, the full variable domain is EAQVTQNPRYLITVTGKKLTVTCSQNMNHEYMSWYRQDPGLGLRQIYYSMNVEVTDKGDVPEGYKVSRKEKRNFPLILESPSPNQTSLYFCASSGRHRGIGSNEKLFFGSGTQLSVL.

The chain recombines TRBV5-6 with TRBJ2-3; 7 nucleotides agree with TRBD2. In germline, CDR1 is SGHDT, CDR2 YYEEEE. The CDR3 totals 14 residues. Germline trimming cut 4 bases from V and 1 base from J; bases unmatched to any gene: 3. CDR3 protein: CASSLGLGTDTQYF. The CDR3, as DNA: TGTGCCAGCAGCCTCGGACTAGGCACAGATACGCAGTATTTT.

The chain couples TRBV7-6 to TRBJ2-1, with D perhaps TRBD2 (5 bases). Germline V lookup: CDR1 SGHVS, CDR2 FNYEAQ. The V gene lost 5 bases and the J gene lost 1 base, with 12 bases spanning the gap. The CDR3 extends over 15 amino acids. The DNA of the CDR3 is TGTGCCAGCAGCACCAGGACTGTTTCCTACAATGAGCAGTTCTTC. Translation gives CASSTRTVSYNEQFF. Full variable domain (remainder filled in from reference TRBV7-6 and TRBJ2-1): GAGVSQSPRYKVTKRGQDVALRCDPISGHVSLYWYRQALGQGPEFLTYFNYEAQQDKSGLPNDRFSAERPEGSISTLTIQRTEQRDSAMYRCASSTRTVSYNEQFFGPGTRLTVL.

The J gene is TRBJ1-1, the V gene TRBV28; unclear D gene. Germline CDR1 reads MDHEN; CDR2 reads SYDVKM. The CDR3 is 13 residues long. The germline V and J ends were trimmed by 6 bases and 1 base, with 9 bases remaining between them. The CDR3 nucleotides are TGTGCCAGCAGCAAACACAAGAACACTGAAGCTTTCTTT. This gives the protein CASSKHKNTEAFF.

This clone was observed a few times. The chain couples TRBV28 to TRBJ2-1; 9 bases fit TRBD2. There are 16 residues in the CDR3. Germline CDR1 reads MDHEN; CDR2 reads SYDVKM. The V segment lost 5 bases and the J segment 9 bases; nucleotides outside the gene matches: 14. The chain's CDR3 is CASSQPSAGGRGEQFF. CDR3 sequence (DNA): TGTGCCAGCAGTCAACCTTCTGCGGGAGGGCGGGGTGAGCAGTTCTTC.

This chain connects TRBV28 to TRBJ2-7, with 9 bases lining up with TRBD1. Germline assignment: CDR1 MDHEN and CDR2 SYDVKM. The CDR3 totals 15 residues. V trimming: 6 bases; J trimming: 2 bases; junction bases outside the gene matches: 8. CDR3 region: CASSLRTGATYEQYF. CDR3 nucleotides: TGTGCCAGCAGCCTGAGGACAGGGGCTACCTACGAGCAGTACTTC.

J is TRBJ1-4 and V is TRBV23-1; TRBD1 might be the D (6 bases). TRBV23-1 is an ORF for which the function is uncertain. This CDR3 has 15 amino acids. Trimming pared 3 bases from V and 4 bases from J, leaving 12 bases between. The CDR3 spells CASSHRDTYNEKLFF. CDR3 DNA sequence: TGCGCCAGCAGTCACCGGGACACCTATAATGAAAAACTGTTTTTT.

In its sample, this clone was seen a few times. The chain employs TRBV6-5 and TRBJ1-2, with D perhaps matching TRBD1 (5 bases). The CDR3 loop spans 13 amino acids. Between the trimmed V and J ends, which lost 6 bases and 0 bases, there was a span of 8 bases. CDR1 and CDR2 (germline): MNHEY, SVGAGI. The CDR3 protein is CASREGTNYGYTF. CDR3 sequence (DNA): TGTGCCAGCAGGGAGGGGACTAACTATGGCTACACCTTC.

The table lists this clone with a few counts. CDR3 coding DNA: TGTGCCAGCAGCGCAGTTACAGGGGACTATGGCTACACCTTC. This translates into CASSAVTGDYGYTF. The chain is built from TRBV9 and TRBJ1-2, with 7 bases that match TRBD1. Germline V gene sequence: CDR1 SGDLS, CDR2 YYNGEE. This CDR3 is 14 amino acids long. V gave up 3 bases and J gave up 3 bases; unmatched junction bases: 5.

The J gene is TRBJ1-4, the V gene TRBV5-1, with 7 bases that match TRBD1. After removal of 4 bases from V and 6 bases from J, the junction contained 6 bases not matched to a gene. The CDR3 runs 14 residues. CDR1 and CDR2 (germline): SGHRS, YFSETQ. The CDR3, as DNA: TGCGCCAGCAGCGCTGGACAGGTTGATGAAAAACTGTTTTTT. This encodes CASSAGQVDEKLFF.

This clone was observed a few times. This chain uses TRBV19 with TRBJ2-1, with 8 nucleotides matching TRBD1. Germline-derived CDR1 and CDR2 are LNHDA and SQIVND (reference sequence). J was trimmed by 4 bases and V by 8 bases; bases with no gene match: 10. The CDR3 totals 15 residues. The CDR3 spells CASSFQGQAYNEQFF. The CDR3 nucleotides are TGTGCCAGTTCATTTCAGGGACAGGCGTACAATGAGCAGTTCTTC.